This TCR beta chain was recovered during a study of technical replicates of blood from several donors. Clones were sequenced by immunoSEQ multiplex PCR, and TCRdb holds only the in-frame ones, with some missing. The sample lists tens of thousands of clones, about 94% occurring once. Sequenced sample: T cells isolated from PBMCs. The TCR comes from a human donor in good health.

The CDR3 DNA sequence: TGCGCCAGCAGTGAGTCGACGGTACAGGATCCCCAGCATTTT. It encodes CASSESTVQDPQHF. V usage is TRBV10-1 and J usage is TRBJ1-5; D perhaps matches TRBD1 (5 bases). Trimming shortened V by 0 bases and J by 10 bases, and 13 bases separated the two germline ends. Germline CDR1 reads WNHNN; CDR2 reads SYGVQD (reference sequence). This CDR3 is built from 14 residues.